This T cell receptor (beta chain) derives from a study of T cells expressing NK-cell markers. About this clonotype itself: Its matching antigen is unknown.

The germline gives CDR1 SGHRS, CDR2 YFSETQ. The CDR3 spans 15 residues. In generating TCR beta cDNA, 5'RACE template switching with UMIs was used. For each CDR3 protein, TCRdb gives one entry from its re-call of the 5' RACE reads, without DNA. The specimen's table records about 370,000 distinct CDR3 sequences. Overall study results and limits: Evidence did not settle whether expanded NKG2C+ T cell clones targeted HCMV. Dominant NKG2C+ clonotype frequencies of 1.0-7.0% of CD8+ T cells were measured in over 5 donors.

This sequence joins TRBV5-1 and TRBJ1-1; the TRBD1 assignment by TCRdb is unverifiable without DNA. The source of this sequence is a woman aged 45-60 years in good health. The sequenced material came from blood T cells: a sorted CD56 or NKG2C T cell subset, CD4+ or CD8+ T cells, or bulk PBMC T cells (not recorded which). The CDR3 reads CASSRTGALNTEAFF.